Below are 18 T cell receptor beta chains sequenced from a single sample in a study of human T cells and chemical hapten exposure. TCRdb reprocessed the RACE reads with MiXCR, giving one entry per CDR3 protein. This table holds about 84,000 distinct CDR3 sequences, 10% to 12% found once. Time point here: patch test 3, about 24 weeks after DPC sensitization. Indicated treatment: therapeutic diphenylcyclopropenone sensitization with weekly scalp DPC. The sample was whole blood, taken in connection with sensitization to the hapten diphenylcyclopropenone (DPC). All receptors come from a woman in her fifties or sixties with alopecia areata. Some clones in this sample may be carry-over from other donors' samples.

This clonotype has ten or more counts. This chain uses TRBV29-1 with TRBJ1-4; D possibly corresponds to TRBD1 (5 bases). This CDR3 is 14 amino acids long. Trimming cost V 7 bases and J 0 bases, with 12 bases left between them. Germline V gene sequence: CDR1 SQVTM, CDR2 ANQGSEA. The CDR3 coding sequence is TGCAGCGCGGGGACGCAGGCAACTAATGAAAAACTGTTTTTT. Translating gives CSAGTQATNEKLFF.

This clonotype was seen ten or more times. The J gene is TRBJ1-1, the V gene TRBV12-3 or TRBV12-4; D perhaps matches TRBD1 (5 bases). V lost 7 bases, J lost 5 bases, and 14 bases lay in between. The CDR3 runs to 13 residues. CDR3 DNA sequence: TGTGCCAGCACCCCACACGGGGGAACTGAAGCTTTCTTT. It specifies CASTPHGGTEAFF.

This clonotype was detected only a few times. This rearrangement joins TRBV5-1 to TRBJ2-3; D may be TRBD1 or TRBD2 (5 bases each). This CDR3 comprises 16 residues. CDR1 is SGHRS and CDR2 is YFSETQ in the germline V gene. V lost 0 bases and J lost 5, with 16 bases in between. The CDR3 DNA sequence: TGCGCCAGCAGCTTGGATTCAGGGAGCGGAGGAGATACGCAGTATTTT. Its translation: CASSLDSGSGGDTQYF.

Note on this clonotype: A much larger clone sits a single nucleotide away, making a read error possible. The rearrangement joins TRBV6-1 to TRBJ2-1; TRBD1 matches 7 bases. After removal of 7 bases from V and 2 bases from J, the junction contained 8 bases not matched to a gene. The CDR3 extends over 15 amino acids. CDR1 is MNHNS, CDR2 SASEGT, per germline. CDR3: CASTYRGAPYNEQFF. The DNA of the CDR3 is TGTGCCAGCACGTACAGGGGCGCCCCCTACAATGAGCAGTTCTTC.

The table lists this clonotype with many counts. The V and J genes are TRBV3-1 and TRBJ2-2; 9 positions agree with TRBD2. Unmatched junction bases numbered 1, after V lost 4 bases and J lost 1 base. This CDR3 spans 15 amino acids. Looked up from germline, CDR1 is LGHDT and CDR2 is YNNKEL (reference sequence). This chain's CDR3 is CASSLTSGNTGELFF. The CDR3 bases are TGTGCCAGCAGCCTGACTAGCGGGAACACCGGGGAGCTGTTTTTT.

On this clonotype itself: A single base separates this from a much larger clone, so it may be a read error. The chain couples TRBV27 to TRBJ2-2, with 8 bases lining up with TRBD1. There are 15 residues in the CDR3. CDR1 and CDR2 (germline): MNHEY, SMNVEV (reference sequence). The CDR3 region has the DNA TGTGTCAGCAGGGGGCTAGAGGTTTTAACCGGGGAGCTGTTTTTT. Translation gives CVSRGLEVLTGELFF.

This clonotype occurred many times. This chain connects TRBV19 to TRBJ2-1; TRBD2 matches at 11 bases. Germline V lookup: CDR1 LNHDA, CDR2 SQIVND (reference sequence). V was pared by 7 bases and J by 7 bases, with 9 bases of the junction left unmatched. This CDR3 spans 15 amino acids. CDR3 region: CASISSGRAGNEQFF. CDR3 DNA: TGTGCCAGTATCAGTAGCGGGAGGGCCGGGAATGAGCAGTTCTTC.

Many counts were recorded for this clonotype. The chain employs TRBV20-1 and TRBJ2-1, with D unresolved. Germline lookup yields CDR1 DFQATT and CDR2 SNEGSKA (reference sequence). The CDR3 runs 14 residues. The ends were cut back, 5 bases at V and 4 bases at J, with 15 bases in the middle. The CDR3 spells CSALIVDQYNEQFF. In nucleotides, the CDR3 is TGCAGTGCTCTAATAGTAGATCAGTACAATGAGCAGTTCTTC.

In DNA form, the CDR3 reads TGTGCCACCTGTACGGATTGGCTACAGGGTCATCAGCCCCAGCATTTT. It yields the protein CATCTDWLQGHQPQHF. This sequence joins TRBV28 and TRBJ1-5; D is perhaps TRBD1 (6 bases). Per the germline V gene, CDR1 is MDHEN and CDR2 is SYDVKM. CDR3 length: 16 amino acids. V was trimmed by 10 bases and J by 5 bases, leaving 24 bases between them.

There are many counts of this clonotype. CDR3 region: CASSVNTGELFF. The CDR3 DNA reads as TGTGCCAGCAGCGTCAACACCGGGGAGCTGTTTTTT. This chain joins TRBV9 and TRBJ2-2; D remains ambiguous. Germline lookup yields CDR1 SGDLS and CDR2 YYNGEE. The CDR3 has 12 amino acids. V was clipped by 2 bases and J by 2 bases, with 1 base between them. The full variable domain, completed using reference TRBV9 and TRBJ2-2, is DSGVTQTPKHLITATGQRVTLRCSPRSGDLSVYWYQQSLDQGLQFLIQYYNGEERAKGNILERFSAQQFPDLHSELNLSSLELGDSALYFCASSVNTGELFFGEGSRLTVL.

This sequence joins TRBV29-1 and TRBJ2-2; TRBD1 or TRBD2 may be the D gene (5 bases each). The germline gives CDR1 SQVTM, CDR2 ANQGSEA. The CDR3 loop spans 13 amino acids. Trimming stripped 6 bases from V and 8 bases from J, with 16 bases between. CDR3: CSVPRDGTGELFF. For the CDR3, the DNA is TGCAGCGTACCCAGGGACGGTACTGGGGAGCTGTTTTTT.

The rearrangement uses TRBV2 and TRBJ1-5; perhaps TRBD1 as D (6 bases). Germline CDR1 SNHLY, CDR2 FYNNEI. V was trimmed by 4 bases and J by 9 bases, leaving 16 bases between them. The CDR3 sequence is 14 residues long. CDR3 sequence (DNA): TGTGCCAGCAGTGTGGCAGGGGCCCCTAGGCCCCAGCATTTT. Protein: CASSVAGAPRPQHF.

DNA of the CDR3: TGTGCCAGCAGCCCCCGGACAGGGTGGAATGAAAAACTGTTTTTT. Translated, it gives CASSPRTGWNEKLFF. The chain recombines TRBV11-3 with TRBJ1-4; 8 bases are a match to TRBD1. Germline-derived CDR1 and CDR2 are SGHNT and YENEEA. With 5 bases clipped from V and 5 bases from J, the junction kept 7 bases outside the gene matches. The CDR3 consists of 15 residues. The full variable domain, rest sourced from reference TRBV11-3 and TRBJ1-4, is EAGVVQSPRYKIIEKKQPVAFWCNPISGHNTLYWYLQNLGQGPELLIRYENEEAVDDSQLPKDRFSAERLKGVDSTLKIQPAELGDSAVYLCASSPRTGWNEKLFFGSGTQLSVL.

Worth noting for this clonotype: The conserved closing phenylalanine or tryptophan is absent in this CDR3, likely reflecting a read error. The V gene is TRBV7-9, the J gene TRBJ2-7; D unclear. V lost 0 bases to trimming and J lost 5 bases, with 8 bases between them. Germline V gene sequence: CDR1 SEHNR, CDR2 FQNEAQ (reference sequence). CDR3 length equals 13 residues. This chain's CDR3 is CASSLAVQNEQYS. CDR3 nucleotides: TGTGCCAGCAGCTTAGCCGTCCAGAACGAGCAGTACTCC.

In this sample, this clonotype turned up many times. This sequence joins TRBV29-1 and TRBJ2-1; 8 bases are shared with TRBD1. The CDR3 length is 15 residues. Germline-derived CDR1 and CDR2 are SQVTM and ANQGSEA. After removal of 3 bases from V and 8 bases from J, the junction contained 12 bases not matched to a gene. The CDR3: CSVDKPGQVFDEQFF. The DNA of the CDR3 is TGCAGCGTTGATAAGCCGGGACAGGTTTTTGATGAGCAGTTCTTC.

Only a few counts were recorded for this clonotype. J is TRBJ1-2 and V is TRBV6-2 or TRBV6-3; D is unresolved. Per germline, CDR1 MNHEY and CDR2 SVGEGT. V shed 5 bases and J shed 4 bases, with 14 bases lying between them. This CDR3 has 14 amino acids. This CDR3 reads CASSTRLRSYGYTF. The CDR3, as DNA: TGTGCCAGCAGTACCAGGCTTCGGAGCTATGGCTACACCTTC.

This clonotype has ten or more counts. The chain couples TRBV18 to TRBJ1-5; TRBD1 matches at 7 bases. Germline values: CDR1 KGHSH, CDR2 LQKENI. This CDR3 spans 14 amino acids. Trimming took 4 bases from V and 6 from J; bases not matched to a gene: 6. CDR3 coding DNA: TGTGCCAGCTCACAACAGGGGCTCGGTCAGCCCCAGCATTTT. Translation gives CASSQQGLGQPQHF.

This clonotype was detected many times. The chain carries TRBV27 and TRBJ2-7, with D hard to call. The CDR3 is 15 amino acids. The germline CDR1 and CDR2 sequences are MNHEY and SMNVEV (reference sequence). V was pared by 8 bases and J by 6 bases, with 23 bases between. In nucleotides, the CDR3 is TGTGCCAGCTGCCTTCGGGCAGGCGGCTTTCTCGAGCAGTACTTC. It translates to CASCLRAGGFLEQYF.